This T cell receptor beta chain derives from a study of tumor-infiltrating lymphocytes in primary liver carcinoma. Study-wide context: The study enrolled male and female patients aged 30 to 69 years.

Unsorted bulk tissue of about 19-31 mg yielded co-extracted RNA and DNA. Production of TCR beta cDNA used 500 ng total RNA together with a constant-region primer. Three nested multiplex PCR rounds, a slightly modified ARM-PCR method, built the TCR beta libraries. MiXCR, run by TCRdb on the multiplex PCR reads, gives a single entry per CDR3 protein. The sample includes roughly 86,000 distinct CDR3 sequences, less than 75% of them seen just once. This clonotype was observed a few times. This sequence was found in a man between 40 and 49 years old with primary liver carcinoma and hepatitis B virus infection. The material sequenced was tumor-adjacent normal liver tissue.

The CDR3 region is CASNQNTEAFF. CDR3 coding DNA: TGTGCCAGTAACCAGAACACTGAAGCTTTCTTT. The rearrangement joins TRBV19 to TRBJ1-1; the D is unclear. The CDR3 has 11 residues. Germline CDR1 LNHDA, CDR2 SQIVND (reference sequence). V lost 7 bases and J 1 base, leaving 4 bases between the germline ends.